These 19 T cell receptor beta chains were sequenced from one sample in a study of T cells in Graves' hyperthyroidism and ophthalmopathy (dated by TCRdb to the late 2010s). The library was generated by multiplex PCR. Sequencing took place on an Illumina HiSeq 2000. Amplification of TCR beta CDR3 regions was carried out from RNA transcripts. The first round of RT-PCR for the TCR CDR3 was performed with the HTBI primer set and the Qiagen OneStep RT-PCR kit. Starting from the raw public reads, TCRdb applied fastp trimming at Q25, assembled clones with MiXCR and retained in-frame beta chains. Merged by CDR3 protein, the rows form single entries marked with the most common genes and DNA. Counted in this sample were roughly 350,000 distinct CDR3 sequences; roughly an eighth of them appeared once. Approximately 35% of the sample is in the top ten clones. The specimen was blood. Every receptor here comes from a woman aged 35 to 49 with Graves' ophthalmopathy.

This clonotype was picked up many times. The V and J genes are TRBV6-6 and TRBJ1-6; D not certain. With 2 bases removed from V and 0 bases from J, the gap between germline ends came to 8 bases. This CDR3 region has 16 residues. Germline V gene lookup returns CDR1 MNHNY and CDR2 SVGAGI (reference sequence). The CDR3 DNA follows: TGTGCCAGCAGTTACGAACGGAGCTCCTATAATTCACCCCTCCACTTT. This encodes CASSYERSSYNSPLHF.

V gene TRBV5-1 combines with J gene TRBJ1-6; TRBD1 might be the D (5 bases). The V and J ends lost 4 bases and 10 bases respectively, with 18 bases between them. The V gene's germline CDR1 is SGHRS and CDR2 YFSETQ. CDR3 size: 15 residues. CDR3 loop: CASSLKGQGGSPLHF. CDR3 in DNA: TGCGCCAGCAGCCTCAAGGGGCAGGGAGGATCACCCCTCCACTTT.

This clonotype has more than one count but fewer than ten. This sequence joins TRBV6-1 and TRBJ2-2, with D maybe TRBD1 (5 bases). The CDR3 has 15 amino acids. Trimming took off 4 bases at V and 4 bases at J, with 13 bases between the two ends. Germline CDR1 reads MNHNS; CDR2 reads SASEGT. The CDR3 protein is CASSVQQGPTGELFF. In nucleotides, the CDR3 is TGTGCCAGCAGTGTCCAGCAGGGTCCCACCGGGGAGCTGTTTTTT.

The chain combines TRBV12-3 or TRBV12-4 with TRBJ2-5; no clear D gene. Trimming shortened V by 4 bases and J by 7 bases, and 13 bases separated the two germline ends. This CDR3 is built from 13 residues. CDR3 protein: CASSSQTFGTQYF. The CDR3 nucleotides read TGTGCCAGCAGTTCTCAGACGTTCGGGACCCAGTACTTC.

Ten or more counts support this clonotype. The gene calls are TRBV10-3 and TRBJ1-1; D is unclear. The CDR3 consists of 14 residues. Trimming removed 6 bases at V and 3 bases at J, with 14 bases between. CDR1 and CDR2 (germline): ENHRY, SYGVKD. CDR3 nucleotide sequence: TGTGCCATCAGGCCTAGGGAGGGTTACACTGAAGCTTTCTTT. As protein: CAIRPREGYTEAFF.

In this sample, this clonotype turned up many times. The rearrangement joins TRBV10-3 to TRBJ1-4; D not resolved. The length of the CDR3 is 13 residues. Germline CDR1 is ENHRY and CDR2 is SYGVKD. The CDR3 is CATRSGSYEKLFF. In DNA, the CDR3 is TGTGCTACAAGGTCTGGGTCTTATGAAAAACTGTTTTTT.

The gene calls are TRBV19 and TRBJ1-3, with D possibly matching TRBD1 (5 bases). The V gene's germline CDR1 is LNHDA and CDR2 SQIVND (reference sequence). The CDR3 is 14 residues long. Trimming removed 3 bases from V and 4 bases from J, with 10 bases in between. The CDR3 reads CASSMPGRGNTIYF. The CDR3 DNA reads TGTGCCAGTAGTATGCCGGGGCGAGGAAACACCATATATTTT.

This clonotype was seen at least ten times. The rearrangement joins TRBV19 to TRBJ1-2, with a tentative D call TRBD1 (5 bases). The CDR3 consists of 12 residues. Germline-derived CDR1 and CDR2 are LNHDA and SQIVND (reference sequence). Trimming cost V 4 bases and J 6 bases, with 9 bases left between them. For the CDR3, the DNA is TGTGCCAGTAGTACTCAGGGTGATGGCTACACCTTC. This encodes CASSTQGDGYTF.

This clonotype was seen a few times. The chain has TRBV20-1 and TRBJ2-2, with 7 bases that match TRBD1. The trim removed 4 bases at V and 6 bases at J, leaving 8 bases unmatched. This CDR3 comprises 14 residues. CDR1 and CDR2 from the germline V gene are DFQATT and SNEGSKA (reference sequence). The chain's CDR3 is CSATRDSISGELFF. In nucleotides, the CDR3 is TGCAGTGCTACCCGGGACAGTATTTCCGGGGAGCTGTTTTTT.

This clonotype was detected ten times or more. The CDR3 region is CASSASGRRNEQFF. CDR3 in DNA: TGTGCCAGCAGTGCTAGCGGGAGGAGGAATGAGCAGTTCTTC. The genes are TRBV25-1 and TRBJ2-1, with 11 bases aligning to TRBD2. The germline gives CDR1 MGHDK, CDR2 SYGVNS. CDR3 size: 14 residues. V trimming: 4 bases; J trimming: 7 bases; junction bases outside the gene matches: 3.

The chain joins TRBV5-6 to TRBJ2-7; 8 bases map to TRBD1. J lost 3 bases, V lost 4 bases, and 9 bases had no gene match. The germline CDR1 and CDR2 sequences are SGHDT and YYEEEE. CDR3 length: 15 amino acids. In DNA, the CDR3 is TGTGCCAGCAGCCGATGGGGTACAGGGGGCTACGAGCAGTACTTC. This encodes CASSRWGTGGYEQYF.

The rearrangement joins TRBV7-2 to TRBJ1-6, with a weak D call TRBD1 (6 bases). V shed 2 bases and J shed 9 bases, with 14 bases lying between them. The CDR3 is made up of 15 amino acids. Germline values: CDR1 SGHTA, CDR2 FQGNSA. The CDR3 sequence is CASSLMGARSSPLHF. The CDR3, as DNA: TGTGCCAGCAGCTTAATGGGGGCGCGAAGTTCACCCCTCCACTTT.

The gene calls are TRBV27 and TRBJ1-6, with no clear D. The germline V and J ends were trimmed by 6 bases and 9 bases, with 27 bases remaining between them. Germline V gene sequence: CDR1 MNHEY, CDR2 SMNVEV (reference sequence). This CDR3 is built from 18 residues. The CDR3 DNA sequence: TGTGCCAGCAGCCCGCCACCCAGGACCCAATCCACCCGTTCACCCCTCCACTTT. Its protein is CASSPPPRTQSTRSPLHF.

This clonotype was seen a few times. CDR3 residues: CASTSRGYTYEQYF. Written as DNA, the CDR3 is TGTGCCAGCACATCCAGGGGCTACACCTACGAGCAGTACTTC. V usage is TRBV28 and J usage is TRBJ2-7; possible D gene TRBD1, 6 bases. CDR1 and CDR2 (germline): MDHEN, SYDVKM. V lost 7 bases to trimming and J lost 2 bases, with 15 bases between them. The CDR3 has 14 amino acids. Full variable domain (missing parts from reference TRBV28 and TRBJ2-7): DVKVTQSSRYLVKRTGEKVFLECVQDMDHENMFWYRQDPGLGLRLIYFSYDVKMKEKGDIPEGYSVSREKKERFSLILESASTNQTSMYLCASTSRGYTYEQYFGPGTRLTVT.

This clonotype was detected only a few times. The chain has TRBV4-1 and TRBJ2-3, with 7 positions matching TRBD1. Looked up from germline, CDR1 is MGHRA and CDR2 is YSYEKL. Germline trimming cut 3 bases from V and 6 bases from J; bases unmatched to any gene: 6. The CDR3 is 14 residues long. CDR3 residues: CASSQTGTIDTQYF. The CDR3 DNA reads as TGCGCCAGCAGCCAGACAGGGACCATCGATACGCAGTATTTT.

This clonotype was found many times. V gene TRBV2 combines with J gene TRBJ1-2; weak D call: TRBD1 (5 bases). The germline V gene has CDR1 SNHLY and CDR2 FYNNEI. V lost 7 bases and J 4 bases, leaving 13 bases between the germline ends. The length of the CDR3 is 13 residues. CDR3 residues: CASKSRGLYGYTF. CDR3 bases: TGTGCCAGCAAATCGAGGGGCCTCTATGGCTACACCTTC.

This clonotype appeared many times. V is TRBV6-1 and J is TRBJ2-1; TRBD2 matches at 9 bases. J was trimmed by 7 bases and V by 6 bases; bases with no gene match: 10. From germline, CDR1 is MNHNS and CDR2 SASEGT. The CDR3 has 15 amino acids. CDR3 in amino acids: CASRQGSGGVNEQFF. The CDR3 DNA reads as TGTGCCAGCAGACAAGGTAGCGGGGGTGTAAATGAGCAGTTCTTC.

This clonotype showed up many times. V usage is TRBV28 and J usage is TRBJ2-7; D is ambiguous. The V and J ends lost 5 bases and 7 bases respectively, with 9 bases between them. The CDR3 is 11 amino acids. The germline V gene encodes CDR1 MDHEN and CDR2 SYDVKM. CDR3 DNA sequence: TGTGCCAGCAGTAGCCGCTCGGAGCAGTACTTC. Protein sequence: CASSSRSEQYF.

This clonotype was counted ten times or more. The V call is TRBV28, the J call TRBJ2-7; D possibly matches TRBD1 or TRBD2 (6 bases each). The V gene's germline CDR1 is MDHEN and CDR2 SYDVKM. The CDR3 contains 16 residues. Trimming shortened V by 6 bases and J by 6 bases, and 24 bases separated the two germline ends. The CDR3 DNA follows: TGTGCCAGCAGCACTATAGGGGGGATACGGGCCGGCGAGCAGTACTTC. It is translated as CASSTIGGIRAGEQYF.